These 19 T cell receptor beta chains were sequenced from one sample in a study of blood T cell repertoires in COVID-19. The data were produced by immunoSEQ multiplex PCR, yet TCRdb's version contains in-frame clones alone and is incomplete. The sample holds 100,000 to 120,000 clones, under 90% seen once. The sequenced sample was peripheral blood. The receptors here all came from an elderly man with acute or convalescent COVID-19.

The chain is built from TRBV6-5 and TRBJ2-7, with D tentatively TRBD2 (5 bases). Germline V CDR1 and CDR2: MNHEY, SVGAGI. This CDR3 contains 14 residues. Deletions cut 4 bases from V and 1 base from J, with 11 bases between. CDR3 protein: CASSFGVSSYEQYF. The CDR3 DNA reads as TGTGCCAGCAGTTTCGGGGTTTCGTCCTACGAGCAGTACTTC.

The chain combines TRBV5-1 with TRBJ2-1; 10 nucleotides match TRBD2. The CDR3 spans 18 residues. CDR1 and CDR2 (germline): SGHRS, YFSETQ. Trimming at V came to 1 base and at J to 2 bases, leaving 9 bases not matched to a gene. The CDR3, as DNA: TGCGCCAGCAGCTTGTTTCCTAGCGGGAGTGAGACCTACAATGAGCAGTTCTTC. Translating it yields CASSLFPSGSETYNEQFF.

The rearrangement links TRBV29-1 to TRBJ2-5; tentative D call: TRBD1 (6 bases). Trimming took 4 bases from V and 3 from J, leaving 9 bases between them. This CDR3 spans 12 amino acids. The V gene's germline CDR1 is SQVTM and CDR2 ANQGSEA. The CDR3 region is CSVVTGKETQYF. CDR3 nucleotides: TGCAGCGTTGTTACAGGGAAAGAGACCCAGTACTTC.

This clone was counted once. The chain recombines TRBV28 with TRBJ1-5; TRBD1 matches 7 bases. Germline V gives CDR1 MDHEN, CDR2 SYDVKM. The CDR3 totals 14 residues. The junction had 7 bases not matched to a gene; V was cut back by 4 bases and J by 7 bases. Here the CDR3 reads CASSYGQVEQPQHF. Written as DNA, the CDR3 is TGTGCCAGCAGTTATGGACAGGTAGAACAGCCCCAGCATTTT.

The chain links TRBV5-1 to TRBJ1-2; D not certain. The germline V gene has CDR1 SGHRS and CDR2 YFSETQ. This CDR3 contains 12 residues. Between the trimmed V and J ends, which lost 6 bases and 3 bases, there was a span of 9 bases. Here the CDR3 DNA reads TGCGCCAGCATGGCGGAGGACTATGGCTACACCTTC. It encodes CASMAEDYGYTF.

The chain has TRBV6-5 and TRBJ1-2; TRBD1 aligns across 7 bases. The CDR3 covers 13 residues. Germline V gene lookup returns CDR1 MNHEY and CDR2 SVGAGI. J was trimmed by 8 bases and V by 2 bases; bases with no gene match: 5. The CDR3 spells CASSYAGGWGYTF. DNA of the CDR3: TGTGCCAGCAGTTACGCAGGGGGTTGGGGCTACACCTTC.

V gene TRBV3-1 (or the pseudogene TRBV3-2) combines with J gene TRBJ2-7, with a tentative D call TRBD1 (6 bases). The CDR3 spans 13 residues. From germline, CDR1 is LGHDT and CDR2 YNNKEL (reference sequence). V was pared by 2 bases and J by 5 bases, with 10 bases between. The CDR3 bases are TGTGCCAGCAGCCAAACAGGGAGCAACGAGCAGTACTTC. Translating it yields CASSQTGSNEQYF.

The V and J genes are TRBV28 and TRBJ1-3; 9 bases align to TRBD1. There are 17 residues in the CDR3. The germline V gene encodes CDR1 MDHEN and CDR2 SYDVKM. Trimming took 6 bases from V and 3 from J; bases not matched to a gene: 12. The CDR3 reads CASSEAPGTGNGNTIYF. CDR3 nucleotide sequence: TGTGCCAGCAGCGAAGCTCCCGGGACAGGGAATGGAAACACCATATATTTT. The full variable domain, completed using reference TRBV28 and TRBJ1-3, is DVKVTQSSRYLVKRTGEKVFLECVQDMDHENMFWYRQDPGLGLRLIYFSYDVKMKEKGDIPEGYSVSREKKERFSLILESASTNQTSMYLCASSEAPGTGNGNTIYFGEGSWLTVV.

This chain connects TRBV29-1 to TRBJ2-2; 9 nucleotides line up with TRBD2. The CDR3 runs 14 residues. The germline V gene encodes CDR1 SQVTM and CDR2 ANQGSEA. The ends lost 6 bases at V and 7 bases at J; junction bases unmatched: 9. Written as DNA, the CDR3 is TGCAGCGTCCAGACTAGCGGCCTCGACGGGGAGCTGTTTTTT. Protein: CSVQTSGLDGELFF.

The V call is TRBV12-3 or TRBV12-4, the J call TRBJ1-1; D remains ambiguous. The ends were cut back, 2 bases at V and 1 base at J, with 5 bases in the middle. This CDR3 is 13 amino acids long. The CDR3 coding sequence is TGTGCCAGCAGTTTATGGGCGAACACTGAAGCTTTCTTT. As protein: CASSLWANTEAFF.

The chain employs TRBV5-4 and TRBJ1-4; D is uncertain. Germline CDR1 and CDR2: SGHNT and YYREEE (reference sequence). V was clipped by 4 bases and J by 4 bases, with 17 bases between them. The CDR3 extends over 16 amino acids. CDR3: CASSLKGGRGNEKLFF. The CDR3 coding sequence is TGTGCCAGCAGCCTAAAGGGAGGGCGGGGTAATGAAAAACTGTTTTTT.

Remarks on this clone: Germline and junction disagree at one end, which may indicate a read error. CDR3 sequence reads: CASSLTTGGGFYTEQFF. As DNA, the CDR3 is TGTGCCAGCAGCCTAACGACGGGGGGAGGGTTTTACACTGAGCAGTTCTTC. The V and J genes are TRBV9 and TRBJ2-1; 7 positions agree with TRBD2. CDR1 SGDLS and CDR2 YYNGEE come from the germline V gene. CDR3 length equals 17 residues.

The chain recombines TRBV19 with TRBJ1-2; TRBD1 matches 7 bases. The CDR3 extends over 16 amino acids. J gave up 6 bases and V 5 bases, and 15 bases lay outside the gene matches. CDR1 and CDR2 from the germline V gene are LNHDA and SQIVND (reference sequence). The CDR3 DNA sequence: TGTGCCAGTAGTCCCGGGACAGACAGTATCGTTAATGGCTACACCTTC. Encoded protein: CASSPGTDSIVNGYTF.

This chain connects TRBV5-4 to TRBJ2-1, with 9 positions matching TRBD1. The CDR3 is made up of 15 amino acids. J was trimmed by 9 bases and V by 0 bases; bases with no gene match: 7. Germline V gene lookup returns CDR1 SGHNT and CDR2 YYREEE (reference sequence). In DNA, the CDR3 is TGTGCCAGCAGCTTGGTTCGCGGACAGGGGACTGAGCAGTTCTTC. Translating it yields CASSLVRGQGTEQFF.

The chain uses TRBV7-3 and TRBJ1-1, with TRBD1 identical over 8 bases. Germline V gene data show CDR1 as SGHTA and CDR2 as FQGTGA. This CDR3 has 13 amino acids. The J segment lost 4 bases and the V segment lost 5 bases, leaving 3 bases of the junction unmatched. The CDR3 region is CASSLQGGTEAFF. CDR3 sequence (DNA): TGTGCCAGCAGCCTACAGGGGGGCACTGAAGCTTTCTTT.

V gene TRBV6-5 combines with J gene TRBJ1-5, with TRBD1 matching over 10 bases. V was clipped by 4 bases and J by 7 bases; unmatched bases: 7. The CDR3 sequence is 15 residues long. Germline V gene data show CDR1 as MNHEY and CDR2 as SVGAGI. The DNA of the CDR3 is TGTGCCAGCAGTTCGAGACAGGGGGCAGAACAGCCCCAGCATTTT. Protein: CASSSRQGAEQPQHF.

The chain couples TRBV28 to TRBJ1-5; a weak D match, TRBD1 (5 bases). Trimming removed 7 bases from V and 4 bases from J, with 11 bases in between. The CDR3 has 13 amino acids. Germline lookup yields CDR1 MDHEN and CDR2 SYDVKM. CDR3 in amino acids: CASTQGSNQPQHF. The DNA of the CDR3 is TGTGCCAGCACCCAGGGCAGTAATCAGCCCCAGCATTTT.

The rearrangement joins TRBV27 to TRBJ2-1; D not certain. V lost 0 bases to trimming and J lost 0 bases, with 6 bases between them. Per the germline V gene, CDR1 is MNHEY and CDR2 is SMNVEV (reference sequence). The CDR3 length is 15 residues. The CDR3 protein is CASSLSRSSYNEQFF. CDR3 DNA sequence: TGTGCCAGCAGTTTATCGAGGAGCTCCTACAATGAGCAGTTCTTC.

V gene TRBV2 combines with J gene TRBJ1-1, with D perhaps matching TRBD1 (6 bases). CDR3 length: 20 residues. The V gene lost 8 bases and the J gene lost 7 bases, with 38 bases spanning the gap. In germline, CDR1 is SNHLY, CDR2 FYNNEI. Here the CDR3 DNA reads TGTGCCAGCCTTCTCAACCGCCTTTTACCAGGGGCTGGGATAACGGGTGAAGCTTTCTTT. Its translation is CASLLNRLLPGAGITGEAFF.